The subject of this entry is one TCR beta chain. This CDR3 comprises 14 residues. V was cut by 6 bases and J by 0 bases, with 11 bases left in between. Germline V lookup: CDR1 DFQATT, CDR2 SNEGSKA (reference sequence). The sample is drawn from a study of T cell repertoires in cytomegalovirus infection. TCRdb re-called the reads through MiXCR, storing one row per CDR3 protein. The sample records approximately 700,000 distinct CDR3 sequences, about a third being singletons. The sequence was collected from a human donor in good health (CMV status not recorded). Some clones in this sample may be carry-over from other donors' samples. The sample consisted of PBMCs. V usage is TRBV20-1 and J usage is TRBJ2-2; perhaps TRBD2 as D (6 bases). CDR3 DNA sequence: TGCAGTGCCACGGGAGTGTCGAACACCGGGGAGCTGTTTTTT. It codes for CSATGVSNTGELFF.